This T cell receptor beta chain was captured in a study of regulatory T cells in long-lasting Graves disease. The authors built TCR beta libraries using iRepertoire HTBI primers and Arm-PCR of CDR3 regions. TCRdb recomputed calls from the multiplex PCR reads with MiXCR, one row per CDR3 protein. The repertoire holds about 470,000 distinct CDR3 sequences, with roughly 21% as singletons. The time point is: persistent/refractory GD, antithyroid drugs over 5 years with positive TRAb. The TCR library was made from RNA extracted from PBMCs. V was pared by 0 bases and J by 6 bases, with 9 bases between. The germline V gene encodes CDR1 SGHRS and CDR2 YFSETQ. The CDR3 has 14 residues. As for this clonotype: Its antigen is unknown.

General study points: Persistent disease was characterized by preferential usage of TRBV28, TRBJ1-2 and TRBJ2-5.

The chain has TRBV5-1 and TRBJ2-2; maybe TRBD2 (5 bases). This receptor was taken from a female donor with Graves disease. Sequenced here: peripheral blood mononuclear cells (PBMCs), sampled when the disease was refractory, from a patient treated with antithyroid drugs. The CDR3: CASSLELGPGELFF. CDR3 bases: TGCGCCAGCAGCTTGGAACTAGGCCCCGGGGAGCTGTTTTTT.